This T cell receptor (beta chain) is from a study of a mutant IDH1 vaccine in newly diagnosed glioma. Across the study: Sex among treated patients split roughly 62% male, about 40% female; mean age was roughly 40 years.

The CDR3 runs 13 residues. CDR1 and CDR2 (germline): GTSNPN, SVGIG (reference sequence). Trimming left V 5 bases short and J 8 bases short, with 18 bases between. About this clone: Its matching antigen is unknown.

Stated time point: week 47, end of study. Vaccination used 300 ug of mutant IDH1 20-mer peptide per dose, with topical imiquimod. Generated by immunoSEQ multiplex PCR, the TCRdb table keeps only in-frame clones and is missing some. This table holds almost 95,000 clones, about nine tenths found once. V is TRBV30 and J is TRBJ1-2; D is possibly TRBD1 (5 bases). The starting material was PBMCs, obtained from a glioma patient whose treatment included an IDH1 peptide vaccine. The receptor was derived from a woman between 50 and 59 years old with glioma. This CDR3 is CAWSRTGLGGYTF. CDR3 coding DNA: TGTGCCTGGTCTCGGACGGGGCTTGGGGGCTACACCTTC.